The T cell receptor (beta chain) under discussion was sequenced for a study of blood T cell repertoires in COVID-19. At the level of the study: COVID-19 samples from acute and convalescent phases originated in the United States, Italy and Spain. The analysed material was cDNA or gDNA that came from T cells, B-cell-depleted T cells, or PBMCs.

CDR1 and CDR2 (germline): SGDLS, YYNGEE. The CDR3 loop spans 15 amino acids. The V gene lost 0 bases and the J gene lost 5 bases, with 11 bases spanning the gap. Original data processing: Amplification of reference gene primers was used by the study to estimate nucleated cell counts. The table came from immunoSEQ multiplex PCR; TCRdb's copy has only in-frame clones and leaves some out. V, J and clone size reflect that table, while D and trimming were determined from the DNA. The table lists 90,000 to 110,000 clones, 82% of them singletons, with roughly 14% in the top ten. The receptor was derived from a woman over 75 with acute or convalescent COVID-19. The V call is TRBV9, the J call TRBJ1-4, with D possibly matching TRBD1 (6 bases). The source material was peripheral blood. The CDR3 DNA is TGTGCCAGCAGCGTAGCGGACAGAGTGAATGAAAAACTGTTTTTT. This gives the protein CASSVADRVNEKLFF.